One and the same sample provided the 19 T cell receptor beta chains below, sequenced in a study of T cells in Graves' hyperthyroidism and ophthalmopathy. Amplification targeted TCR beta CDR3 regions from RNA transcripts. RT-PCR in the first round (using the HTBI primer set) targeted the TCR CDR3. MiXCR, applied by TCRdb to the multiplex PCR reads, yields one record per CDR3 protein. Among 350,000 to 400,000 distinct CDR3 sequences listed, 15% were seen once. Sample: blood. These receptors all stem from a young woman with Graves' hyperthyroidism.

This chain connects TRBV19 to TRBJ2-1; 11 bases fit TRBD2. The CDR3 is 17 amino acids. V lost 0 bases to trimming and J lost 1 base; unmatched junction nucleotides: 2. Per the germline V gene, CDR1 is LNHDA and CDR2 is SQIVND (reference sequence). CDR3 sequence reads: CASSIELAGVSYNEQFF. Written as DNA, the CDR3 is TGTGCCAGTAGTATAGAACTAGCGGGAGTTTCCTACAATGAGCAGTTCTTC.

This clonotype has a handful of counts. The chain uses TRBV6-1 and TRBJ1-4, with D perhaps TRBD1 (6 bases). The germline CDR1 and CDR2 sequences are MNHNS and SASEGT. The CDR3 is 15 amino acids. With 2 bases removed from V and 8 bases from J, the gap between germline ends came to 15 bases. This CDR3 reads CASSEYRTALEKLFF. Written as DNA, the CDR3 is TGTGCCAGCAGTGAATACAGGACAGCATTGGAAAAACTGTTTTTT.

This clonotype was observed a handful of times. The rearrangement joins TRBV27 to TRBJ2-7, with 8 bases matching TRBD1. Germline loops: CDR1 MNHEY, CDR2 SMNVEV (reference sequence). V lost 2 bases, J lost 0 bases, and 3 bases stayed unmatched. This CDR3 is 15 amino acids long. CDR3 protein: CASSLLTGVSYEQYF. The CDR3 bases are TGTGCCAGCAGTTTACTGACAGGGGTCTCCTACGAGCAGTACTTC.

This clonotype was counted many times. The chain is built from TRBV3-1 and TRBJ2-1, with D hard to call. V was pared by 4 bases and J by 9 bases, with 13 bases between. The CDR3 spans 13 residues. Per the germline V gene, CDR1 is LGHDT and CDR2 is YNNKEL (reference sequence). CDR3 DNA sequence: TGTGCCAGCAGCCCACTCGACAATGTTGAGCAGTTCTTC. This translates into CASSPLDNVEQFF.

This clonotype was recorded at least ten times. The V call is TRBV6-1, the J call TRBJ1-5; weak D call: TRBD1 (6 bases). Germline values: CDR1 MNHNS, CDR2 SASEGT. The CDR3 is 15 residues long. V shed 6 bases and J shed 0 bases, with 12 bases lying between them. For the CDR3, the DNA is TGTGCCAGCAGACTCGGACAGTATAGCAATCAGCCCCAGCATTTT. Amino acid sequence: CASRLGQYSNQPQHF.

Only a few counts were recorded for this clonotype. The chain combines TRBV19 with TRBJ2-1; tentatively, D is TRBD1 or TRBD2 (5 bases each). CDR3 size: 14 residues. Trimming took off 7 bases at V and 9 bases at J, with 19 bases between the two ends. CDR1 and CDR2 from the germline V gene are LNHDA and SQIVND (reference sequence). DNA of the CDR3: TGTGCCAGTACCGTGAGGGGCGTGATGGGTGAGCAGTTCTTC. Protein: CASTVRGVMGEQFF.

The genes are TRBV5-1 and TRBJ1-2; 9 bases fit TRBD1. This CDR3 has 17 residues. Germline-derived CDR1 and CDR2 are SGHRS and YFSETQ. Trimming removed 5 bases from V and 3 bases from J; junction bases left unmatched: 14. CDR3 amino acids: CASRWDSGDRAHYGYTF. CDR3 coding DNA: TGCGCCAGCAGGTGGGATTCCGGGGACAGGGCTCACTATGGCTACACCTTC.

This chain connects TRBV5-1 to TRBJ2-2; a possible D gene is TRBD1 (6 bases). CDR1 and CDR2 (germline): SGHRS, YFSETQ. Deletions cut 6 bases from V and 1 base from J, with 10 bases between. The CDR3 has 14 amino acids. The CDR3 protein is CASTEQGNTGELFF. Here the CDR3 DNA reads TGCGCCAGCACGGAACAGGGGAACACCGGGGAGCTGTTTTTT.

This clonotype showed up just a few times. A much larger clone differs from this one at a single base, so this may be a read error. The chain joins TRBV28 to TRBJ2-1; D not resolved. The length of the CDR3 is 10 residues. Germline V lookup: CDR1 MDHEN, CDR2 SYDVKM. This chain's CDR3 is CASSYNGQFF. Written as DNA, the CDR3 is TGTGCCAGCAGCTACAATGGGCAGTTCTTC.

This clonotype has just a few counts. The J gene is TRBJ2-1, the V gene TRBV27; 7 positions agree with TRBD2. In germline, CDR1 is MNHEY, CDR2 SMNVEV (reference sequence). CDR3 size: 14 residues. With V trimmed by 3 bases and J by 9 bases, 8 bases remained unmatched. The CDR3, as DNA: TGTGCCAGCAGTTTTGGGGGAGGGCCGGGTGAGCAGTTCTTC. Its protein product is CASSFGGGPGEQFF.

The J gene is TRBJ2-5, the V gene TRBV20-1, with 8 bases matching TRBD2. The J segment lost 2 bases and the V segment lost 6 bases, leaving 11 bases of the junction unmatched. Germline loops: CDR1 DFQATT, CDR2 SNEGSKA (reference sequence). The CDR3 covers 15 residues. The DNA of the CDR3 is TGCAGTGCGGGGGGGCTAGCGGGCGATCAAGAGACCCAGTACTTC. Protein: CSAGGLAGDQETQYF.

The rearrangement joins TRBV20-1 to TRBJ2-2, with TRBD2 as a possible D gene (5 bases). Germline CDR1 reads DFQATT; CDR2 reads SNEGSKA (reference sequence). Between the trimmed V and J ends, which lost 0 bases and 5 bases, there was a span of 16 bases. This CDR3 spans 16 amino acids. The DNA of the CDR3 is TGCAGTGCTAGAGATCTGAGTCGACGGGATACCGGGGAGCTGTTTTTT. It codes for CSARDLSRRDTGELFF.

This chain connects TRBV6-1 to TRBJ2-7; no firm D call. CDR1 and CDR2 from the germline V gene are MNHNS and SASEGT. CDR3 length: 14 residues. The germline V and J ends were trimmed by 5 bases and 8 bases, with 19 bases remaining between them. The CDR3 sequence: CASSRLARSGQQYF. CDR3 DNA sequence: TGTGCCAGCAGTCGCTTGGCCCGATCAGGTCAGCAGTACTTC.

This clonotype was counted at least ten times. This chain joins TRBV2 and TRBJ2-2, with D perhaps TRBD1 (5 bases). CDR3 length: 13 amino acids. Germline loops: CDR1 SNHLY, CDR2 FYNNEI. Trimming removed 3 bases from V and 4 bases from J, with 6 bases in between. The CDR3 sequence: CASSDRATGELFF. CDR3 in DNA: TGTGCCAGCAGTGACAGGGCCACCGGGGAGCTGTTTTTT.

This clonotype was recorded many times. The chain employs TRBV30 and TRBJ2-1, with D possibly TRBD1 on 5 matching bases. Germline V CDR1 and CDR2: GTSNPN, SVGIG (reference sequence). Between the trimmed V and J ends, which lost 3 bases and 1 base, there was a span of 10 bases. The CDR3 has 14 amino acids. CDR3 region: CAWSPGYSYNEQFF. The CDR3 nucleotides read TGTGCCTGGAGCCCAGGGTATTCCTACAATGAGCAGTTCTTC.

This rearrangement joins TRBV9 to TRBJ1-4, with a possible D match to TRBD1 (5 bases). Germline V lookup: CDR1 SGDLS, CDR2 YYNGEE. V lost 4 bases, J lost 0 bases, and 13 bases lay in between. The CDR3 loop spans 16 amino acids. The CDR3 loop reads CASSPSLGATNEKLFF. The CDR3 nucleotides are TGTGCCAGCAGCCCCTCTTTAGGGGCAACTAATGAAAAACTGTTTTTT.

Many counts were recorded for this clonotype. The chain recombines TRBV7-2 with TRBJ2-7; D is perhaps TRBD1 (6 bases). Trimming pared 5 bases from V and 2 bases from J, leaving 13 bases between. CDR1 SGHTA and CDR2 FQGNSA come from the germline V gene. The CDR3 has 14 amino acids. CDR3 loop: CASSPDRNTYEQYF. The CDR3, as DNA: TGTGCCAGCAGCCCCGACAGGAATACCTACGAGCAGTACTTC. Variable domain in full (rest from reference TRBV7-2 and TRBJ2-7): GAGVSQSPSNKVTEKGKDVELRCDPISGHTALYWYRQSLGQGLEFLIYFQGNSAPDKSGLPSDRFSAERTGGSVSTLTIQRTQQEDSAVYLCASSPDRNTYEQYFGPGTRLTVT.

This clonotype turned up a few times. The V call is TRBV10-3, the J call TRBJ1-5, with a weak D call TRBD1 (6 bases). CDR3 size: 15 residues. Trimming pared 3 bases from V and 4 bases from J, leaving 13 bases between. The germline V gene encodes CDR1 ENHRY and CDR2 SYGVKD. The CDR3 bases are TGTGCCATCAGTGATGGGCCAGGGGAAAATCAGCCCCAGCATTTT. It specifies CAISDGPGENQPQHF.

This chain links TRBV4-1 with TRBJ1-4, with TRBD1 matching over 8 bases. V shed 4 bases and J 8 bases; nucleotides not matched to a gene: 3. CDR1 is MGHRA and CDR2 is YSYEKL in the germline V gene. The CDR3 consists of 13 residues. In DNA, the CDR3 is TGCGCCAGCAGCCTTGGACAGGGAGAAAAACTGTTTTTT. Protein: CASSLGQGEKLFF.